The 19 T cell receptor beta chains reported below all come from one sample, sequenced in a study of cytomegalovirus exposure and HLA in healthy donors. The PCR contained 60 Vbeta and 13 Jbeta primers. Only in-frame clones appear in the TCRdb table, and some are missing; sequencing was by immunoSEQ multiplex PCR. Of approximately 190,000 clones in the sample, 80% to 85% were seen once. Material: PBMCs. These receptors were taken from a woman aged 45-65 years in good health and CMV-seropositive.

The genes are TRBV5-3 and TRBJ2-7; tentatively, D is TRBD2 (5 bases). TRBV5-3 is annotated as an ORF whose role is uncertain. The CDR3 has 16 residues. V lost 1 base to trimming and J lost 0 bases, with 14 bases between them. As DNA, the CDR3 is TGTGCCAGAAGCTTGAGAGGGAACCGGGGCTCCTACGAGCAGTACTTC. Translation: CARSLRGNRGSYEQYF.

V gene TRBV18 combines with J gene TRBJ1-2; possible D gene TRBD1, 5 bases. Germline V gene data show CDR1 as KGHSH and CDR2 as LQKENI. V shed 0 bases and J shed 4 bases, with 12 bases lying between them. The CDR3 covers 15 residues. This CDR3 is CASSPPGGTTYGYTF. CDR3 in DNA: TGTGCCAGCTCACCACCGGGGGGGACTACCTATGGCTACACCTTC.

V usage is TRBV5-4 and J usage is TRBJ1-1; D might be TRBD1 (5 bases). This CDR3 has 15 amino acids. Per the germline V gene, CDR1 is SGHNT and CDR2 is YYREEE (reference sequence). The V gene lost 4 bases and the J gene lost 1 base, with 14 bases spanning the gap. The chain's CDR3 is CASSPGGGSNTEAFF. CDR3 DNA sequence: TGTGCCAGCAGCCCCGGGGGGGGATCGAACACTGAAGCTTTCTTT. Full variable domain (outside the CDR3, taken from reference TRBV5-4 and TRBJ1-1): ETGVTQSPTHLIKTRGQQVTLRCSSQSGHNTVSWYQQALGQGPQFIFQYYREEENGRGNFPPRFSGLQFPNYSSELNVNALELDDSALYLCASSPGGGSNTEAFFGQGTRLTVV.

This clone was seen only once. The rearrangement uses TRBV5-1 and TRBJ2-3; D remains unclear. The V and J ends lost 1 base and 0 bases respectively, with 9 bases between them. There are 15 residues in the CDR3. Germline lookup yields CDR1 SGHRS and CDR2 YFSETQ. The CDR3 DNA is TGCGCCAGCAGCTTGCACAGAACTAGCACAGATACGCAGTATTTT. Residues: CASSLHRTSTDTQYF.

The chain couples TRBV18 to TRBJ1-5; TRBD1 matches 7 bases. The junction had 5 bases not matched to a gene; V was cut back by 5 bases and J by 1 base. Germline lookup yields CDR1 KGHSH and CDR2 LQKENI. The CDR3 length is 15 residues. The CDR3 protein is CASSNQGVSNQPQHF. CDR3 coding DNA: TGTGCCAGCTCAAATCAGGGGGTGAGCAATCAGCCCCAGCATTTT.

The chain joins TRBV28 to TRBJ2-7, with D perhaps TRBD2 (6 bases). Trimming cost V 2 bases and J 1 base, with 12 bases left between them. Germline-derived CDR1 and CDR2 are MDHEN and SYDVKM. The CDR3 consists of 15 residues. The chain's CDR3 is CASSLGTAGSYEQYF. The DNA of the CDR3 is TGTGCCAGCAGTTTAGGGACCGCGGGATCCTACGAGCAGTACTTC.

The J gene is TRBJ2-3, the V gene TRBV25-1, with D tentatively TRBD2 (6 bases). This CDR3 has 17 residues. The germline V and J ends were trimmed by 5 bases and 5 bases, with 23 bases remaining between them. The V gene's germline CDR1 is MGHDK and CDR2 SYGVNS. CDR3 sequence (DNA): TGTGCCAGCAGTCCCTCTCCCCGGCGGGAAGTAAGAGATACGCAGTATTTT. Translated, it gives CASSPSPRREVRDTQYF.

The V and J genes are TRBV7-9 and TRBJ2-2; D is perhaps TRBD1 (5 bases). Germline assignment: CDR1 SEHNR and CDR2 FQNEAQ (reference sequence). Deletions cut 6 bases from V and 6 bases from J, with 11 bases between. CDR3 length equals 13 residues. This chain's CDR3 is CASSKGVAGELFF. The CDR3 nucleotides are TGTGCCAGCAGTAAAGGGGTGGCCGGGGAGCTGTTTTTT.

This clone appeared a single time. The rearrangement joins TRBV13 to TRBJ1-1; possible D gene TRBD1, 6 bases. The CDR3 length is 14 residues. Per germline, CDR1 PRHDT and CDR2 FYEKMQ (reference sequence). V lost 7 bases and J lost 1, with 13 bases in between. The CDR3 sequence is CASTLGHQNTEAFF. CDR3 coding DNA: TGTGCCAGCACCCTGGGACACCAGAACACTGAAGCTTTCTTT.

This chain uses TRBV5-1 with TRBJ2-1; possible D gene TRBD2, 6 bases. The CDR3 loop spans 14 amino acids. Germline V gives CDR1 SGHRS, CDR2 YFSETQ. Trimming took off 7 bases at V and 9 bases at J, with 20 bases between the two ends. CDR3 bases: TGCGCCAGCTCCCCGGGACTGACTAACCGTGAGCAGTTCTTC. Its translation: CASSPGLTNREQFF. Complete variable domain (other parts from reference TRBV5-1 and TRBJ2-1): KAGVTQTPRYLIKTRGQQVTLSCSPISGHRSVSWYQQTPGQGLQFLFEYFSETQRNKGNFPGRFSGRQFSNSRSEMNVSTLELGDSALYLCASSPGLTNREQFFGPGTRLTVL.

This clone was observed once. One junction end does not reproduce the germline sequence, and a read error may be involved. In nucleotides, the CDR3 is TGTTCCAGCAGCTCCGGGACTACAGATACGCAGTATTTT. The encoded protein is CSSSSGTTDTQYF. The chain links TRBV7-9 to TRBJ2-3; the D gene is possibly TRBD2 (6 bases). The CDR3 is made up of 13 amino acids. Germline CDR1 is SEHNR and CDR2 is FQNEAQ (reference sequence).

The chain couples TRBV6-1 to TRBJ2-7, with D maybe TRBD2 (6 bases). Trimming left V 11 bases short and J 2 bases short, with 19 bases between. The CDR3 is 14 residues long. Germline V gene sequence: CDR1 MNHNS, CDR2 SASEGT. The CDR3 region has the DNA TGTGCCGGGGGGACGGCCATGGCTACCTACGAGCAGTACTTC. It codes for CAGGTAMATYEQYF.

Concerning this clone: One junction end disagrees with the germline gene, perhaps due to a read error. V is TRBV9 and J is TRBJ1-4; D perhaps matches TRBD1 (5 bases). This CDR3 has 17 residues. Germline lookup yields CDR1 SGDLS and CDR2 YYNGEE. The CDR3 here is CASRVCEGTVTNEKLFF. DNA of the CDR3: TGTGCCAGCCGCGTATGTGAAGGGACTGTTACTAATGAAAAACTGTTTTTT.

In the case of this clone: Its ends do not fully match the called genes, so a read error is possible. CDR3 DNA sequence: TGTGCCAGCAGCTTAGGAGGAGCTCTAGCCAAAAACAGTCAGTACTTC. Amino acids: CASSLGGALAKNSQYF. The V call is TRBV7-9, the J call TRBJ2-4, with D possibly TRBD2 on 5 matching bases. This CDR3 has 16 residues. CDR1 and CDR2 from the germline V gene are SEHNR and FQNEAQ (reference sequence).

The gene calls are TRBV14 and TRBJ1-1; TRBD1 might be the D (5 bases). V was pared by 2 bases and J by 4 bases, with 11 bases between. The CDR3 runs 14 residues. The V gene's germline CDR1 is SGHDN and CDR2 FVKESK. CDR3 residues: CASSQQGWRTEAFF. CDR3 coding DNA: TGTGCCAGCAGCCAACAGGGTTGGCGCACTGAAGCTTTCTTT.

As to this clone: This CDR3 is also generated by other DNA sequences in the sample. The chain carries TRBV19 and TRBJ2-2, with D perhaps matching TRBD2 (6 bases). Germline assignment: CDR1 LNHDA and CDR2 SQIVND (reference sequence). Trimming left V 3 bases short and J 1 base short, with 9 bases between. The CDR3 loop spans 15 amino acids. The CDR3 sequence is CASSIPAGNTGELFF. CDR3 sequence (DNA): TGTGCCAGTAGTATTCCAGCGGGGAACACCGGGGAGCTGTTTTTT.

The chain is built from TRBV7-6 and TRBJ1-5, with D perhaps TRBD1 (5 bases). V shed 1 base and J shed 3 bases, with 13 bases lying between them. CDR3 length: 16 residues. The germline V gene has CDR1 SGHVS and CDR2 FNYEAQ. CDR3 loop: CASSLGMGGTNQPQHF. CDR3 nucleotides: TGTGCCAGCAGCTTAGGCATGGGAGGGACCAATCAGCCCCAGCATTTT.

This rearrangement joins TRBV9 to TRBJ2-2; no firm D call. CDR1 is SGDLS and CDR2 is YYNGEE in the germline V gene. This CDR3 region has 13 residues. Trimming took off 0 bases at V and 5 bases at J, with 5 bases between the two ends. The CDR3 bases are TGTGCCAGCAGCGTAGCTTTGACCGGGGAGCTGTTTTTT. This sequence encodes CASSVALTGELFF. Together with reference TRBV9 and TRBJ2-2, the CDR3 gives the full variable domain: DSGVTQTPKHLITATGQRVTLRCSPRSGDLSVYWYQQSLDQGLQFLIQYYNGEERAKGNILERFSAQQFPDLHSELNLSSLELGDSALYFCASSVALTGELFFGEGSRLTVL.

The chain couples TRBV28 to TRBJ1-3, with D possibly TRBD1 on 5 matching bases. V was cut by 6 bases and J by 9 bases, with 27 bases left in between. CDR3 length: 17 residues. CDR1 is MDHEN and CDR2 is SYDVKM in the germline V gene. CDR3 protein: CASSPGGARGLESTIYF. In DNA form, the CDR3 reads TGTGCCAGCAGCCCCGGGGGAGCTCGGGGTTTAGAAAGCACCATATATTTT.